Below, one T cell receptor beta chain is given with its context. The antigen is undetermined. The data belong to a study of long-term antiretroviral therapy in people with HIV. Broader study findings: Controls had broader CDR3 length ranges than HIV repertoires did.

The assay, immunoSEQ v3.0, was run at survey level. The repertoire was sequenced with immunoSEQ multiplex PCR; TCRdb's copy has only in-frame clones and lacks some. The data contain tens of thousands of clones, about 80% of them singletons. The CDR3 loop spans 15 amino acids. The V gene's germline CDR1 is SGHNT and CDR2 YYREEE (reference sequence). Unmatched junction bases numbered 5, after V lost 0 bases and J lost 3 bases. Source: unsorted PBMCs, taken 5.9 years after starting antiretroviral therapy. The TCR originated in a young man with HIV. V usage is TRBV5-4 and J usage is TRBJ1-1; 7 bases agree with TRBD1. CDR3 residues: CASSLGGGLDTEAFF. CDR3 sequence (DNA): TGTGCCAGCAGCTTGGGAGGGGGCCTGGACACTGAAGCTTTCTTT.